The clone carrying this T cell receptor (beta chain) was found many times. Antigen specificity is unknown. Naive CD8 T cells were picked out by sorting for CD8+CD4-CCR7+CD45RA+. TCRdb itself ran the PCR reads through MiXCR, one entry per CDR3 protein. The sample shows about 640,000 distinct CDR3 sequences, just under 20% of them seen only once. The entry originates in a study of molecular identifiers for immune sequencing clone quantification. Whole-study findings and limits: Among effectors, clones above 20 RNA copies held over 97% of molecules; among naive cells, under 1%. Even with approximately 1 million naive cells present, spiked Jurkat TCR RNA from one cell was reportedly detectable.

This CDR3 region has 14 residues. Germline V gene sequence: CDR1 GTSNPN, CDR2 SVGIG (reference sequence). Trimming took off 3 bases at V and 0 bases at J, with 12 bases between the two ends. The chain uses TRBV30 and TRBJ2-7; tentative D call: TRBD2 (5 bases). The specimen sequenced was naive CD8+ T cells from blood, with Jurkat cell RNA spiked in. The subset here: FACS-sorted CD8+CD4-CCR7+CD45RA+ naive T cells. The clonotype originates from a human donor in good health. Some libraries in this study had Jurkat cell RNA spiked in. CDR3 amino acids: CAWSRSGVSYEQYF. CDR3 in DNA: TGTGCCTGGAGCCGAAGCGGAGTCTCCTACGAGCAGTACTTC.